This T cell receptor beta chain was documented in a study of T cells in Graves' hyperthyroidism and ophthalmopathy (dated by TCRdb to about 2019). Regarding the research as a whole: Peripheral blood samples were taken at the time of initial diagnosis, prior to any treatment. A discovery cohort of roughly 96 patients, 43 with Graves' ophthalmopathy and 57 with stable Graves' hyperthyroidism, was used to find distinguishing TCR V-J signatures. Whether ophthalmopathy could be predicted prospectively was tested in an independent validation cohort made up of about 20 hyperthyroidism patients plus 17 patients who later progressed to ophthalmopathy. The 85 to 100 discovery patients were divided at random into training and test sets in a 7:3 ratio. Thyroid tissue and blood T-cell repertoires from roughly 6 Graves' hyperthyroidism patients were also compared in the study. Once sampling was done, hyperthyroidism patients were given methimazole at a starting dose of 30 mg daily, whereas ophthalmopathy patients were given high-dose intravenous methylprednisolone. The paper reports TCR Vbeta CDR3 sequencing of roughly 140 peripheral blood samples: some 41 ophthalmopathy, some 80 hyperthyroidism and approximately 17 progressor patients.

The paper's findings and limits, for the study overall: Most expanded thyroid clonotypes (frequency above 0.001) were also found in blood, which suggests that blood repertoires may mirror thyroid immune responses. During validation, the model predicted progression to ophthalmopathy a median of around 6 months ahead of onset, with 60% to 71% sensitivity and 72.22% specificity. Sample size was not statistically predetermined, and blinding of investigators to group allocation was not performed. A 13 V-J signature model separated ophthalmopathy from stable hyperthyroidism, with roughly 88% sensitivity and 81.08% specificity in cross-validation and 80%/75% in testing.

The TCR beta CDR3 regions were amplified from RNA transcripts. The TCR CDR3 was subjected to a first round of RT-PCR using the HTBI primer set and the Qiagen OneStep RT-PCR kit. The libraries were constructed in a second round of multiplex PCR and then size-selected and purified. Paired-end sequencing of the libraries was performed with 100 bp reads on an Illumina HiSeq2000. On the authors' methods: SOAPnuke was used to process the raw data, removing reads that contained adapters or uncalled bases, had a mean Phred below 15, or lacked an exact match to the constant primer or identifier. High-quality paired reads were merged with COPE v1.2.5, and unique nucleotide sequences were defined as clonotypes. MiTCR v1.1 was used to align clonotypes to the IMGT TRBV, TRBD and TRBJ reference segments. The analysis included only V-J combinations with a frequency above 0.0001, which together covered 99% to 99.2% of the repertoires. A TCS score was defined as the ratio of F50 (clonal expansion) to E x V (chaos), with BLOSUM62-based TCRdist applied between CDR3 peptides within each V-J. Welch's t-statistics and random forest reduced roughly 540 V-J features to 13, which were used in a naive Bayes classifier (R e1071). The public reads were quality trimmed at Q25 with fastp and then assembled into clones with MiXCR by TCRdb, keeping productive beta chains. Each entry is one CDR3 protein sequence, shown with its most common DNA and genes. These V and J calls rely on TCRdb rather than the paper's analysis. In all, the sample holds under 250,000 distinct CDR3 sequences, and roughly 17% of those were seen once. Together, the top ten hold roughly 55% of the sample.

Stable Graves' hyperthyroidism was defined as no progression to ophthalmopathy during 18 months of follow-up. Hyperthyroidism patients were aged 18 to 65 years and newly diagnosed, with disease duration of less than 2 months. Exclusion was applied to patients with uncontrolled infections, other autoimmune diseases, pregnancy or lactation. Clinical symptoms, serum thyroxine and TRAb, thyroid ultrasound, and orbital computed tomography formed the basis for the diagnoses. PBMCs were isolated from approximately 10 ml of fresh peripheral blood by Ficoll-Paque density gradient centrifugation. Total RNA was extracted with Trizol reagent, and quality was checked on an Agilent 2100 Bioanalyzer. This clonotype has a count of ten or more. Its antigen is unknown. No much larger clone is present one base from it, and per-base qualities are unavailable. V drops 3 bases and J drops 6 bases, leaving 9 bases in between. The CDR3 measures 13 amino acids from cysteine to phenylalanine. Here the CDR3 DNA is all that survives: 39 bases in frame from base 1.

The receptor's source is a woman in her forties or fifties with Graves' hyperthyroidism. The chain couples TRBV12-3 or TRBV12-4 to TRBJ1-5; no D gene is confidently identified. Material for sequencing was blood. The CDR3 region has the sequence CASSFSGFQPQHF. At the DNA level, the sequence is TGTGCCAGCAGTTTTTCAGGCTTTCAGCCCCAGCATTTT.